This T cell receptor (beta chain) was captured in a study of memory CD4+ T cells and cytomegalovirus serostatus. The wider study: Of the healthy Belgian adults, 8 to 10 were CMV seropositive and 20 to 25 seronegative. Whole-study results and caveats: CD4+ memory repertoires contained about 40% of the roughly 150 reported CMV TCRbeta sequences. Suggested: most of the CMV-linked TCR signature lies in CD4+ memory cells.

Methods used by the authors: After removing out-of-frame reads, approximately 2 million distinct TCRbeta sequences remained. Some clones are missing from TCRdb's copy, which holds only in-frame ones; the method was immunoSEQ multiplex PCR. V, J and clone size are taken as reported in that table, and D and trimming were inferred from the DNA itself. The data contain more than 45,000 clones, around 76% of them singletons. Regarding this clone: Its antigen remains unidentified.

This CDR3 has 15 amino acids. Germline V gene sequence: CDR1 MNHEY, CDR2 SVGAGI. V was pared by 6 bases and J by 0 bases, with 12 bases between. The sort gate was single viable CD3+CD4+CD8-CD45RO+ cells for memory CD4+ T cells. The sequence derives from an adult in good health and CMV-seropositive. Material: memory CD4+ T cells from blood. The chain links TRBV6-5 to TRBJ1-3; D possibly corresponds to TRBD1 (5 bases). This chain's CDR3 is CASSGGESSGNTIYF. Written as DNA, the CDR3 is TGTGCCAGCAGCGGGGGGGAAAGCTCTGGAAACACCATATATTTT.